One sample yielded the 26 T cell receptor beta chains listed below, sequenced in a study of blood T cell repertoires in COVID-19. Clones were sequenced by immunoSEQ multiplex PCR, and TCRdb holds only the in-frame ones, with some missing. The repertoire has some 140,000 clones, approximately 84% of them found once; the top ten carry under 1.5%. The sample comprised peripheral blood. These receptor sequences come from a man in his sixties with acute or convalescent COVID-19.

The chain combines TRBV5-4 with TRBJ1-2; D is possibly TRBD1 (5 bases). The CDR3 spans 18 residues. With 4 bases removed from V and 0 bases from J, the gap between germline ends came to 22 bases. CDR1 SGHNT and CDR2 YYREEE come from the germline V gene (reference sequence). DNA for the CDR3: TGTGCCAGCAGCCTGTTCATGGCAGGGATGACCTCTAACTATGGCTACACCTTC. It translates to CASSLFMAGMTSNYGYTF.

The CDR3 DNA sequence: TGCGCCAGCAGCTCGGGGGACAGAGATAATGAAAAACTGTTTTTT. Its translation: CASSSGDRDNEKLFF. The rearrangement links TRBV5-1 to TRBJ1-4; 7 bases agree with TRBD1. V was clipped by 3 bases and J by 4 bases; unmatched bases: 6. The CDR3 is made up of 15 amino acids. Germline CDR1 and CDR2: SGHRS and YFSETQ.

The V call is TRBV5-1, the J call TRBJ2-7, with 7 bases that match TRBD1. Looked up from germline, CDR1 is SGHRS and CDR2 is YFSETQ. CDR3 length: 14 amino acids. The V gene end was trimmed by 2 bases and the J gene end by 5 bases; junction bases not matched to a gene: 7. The CDR3 region is CASSFQGVGNEQYF. As DNA, the CDR3 is TGCGCCAGCAGCTTCCAGGGGGTCGGAAACGAGCAGTACTTC.

The chain recombines TRBV24-1 with TRBJ2-2; 10 bases fit TRBD2. V was clipped by 4 bases and J by 5 bases; unmatched bases: 9. Germline CDR1 reads KGHDR; CDR2 reads SFDVKD. CDR3 length equals 17 residues. CDR3: CATSEDLAGAGTGELFF. As DNA, the CDR3 is TGTGCCACCAGTGAAGATCTAGCGGGAGCGGGGACCGGGGAGCTGTTTTTT.

This sequence joins TRBV5-1 and TRBJ1-2; the D gene is possibly TRBD1 (5 bases). V lost 4 bases and J lost 3, with 10 bases in between. CDR1 and CDR2 from the germline V gene are SGHRS and YFSETQ. The CDR3 contains 13 residues. CDR3 region: CASSNDRDYGYTF. Here the CDR3 DNA reads TGCGCCAGCAGCAACGACAGAGACTATGGCTACACCTTC.

The genes are TRBV14 and TRBJ1-1; TRBD1 aligns across 10 bases. Per the germline V gene, CDR1 is SGHDN and CDR2 is FVKESK. V gave up 3 bases and J gave up 2 bases; unmatched junction bases: 9. The CDR3 runs 17 residues. The CDR3 reads CASSQSPGQGLNTEAFF. The CDR3 region has the DNA TGTGCCAGCAGCCAGTCACCGGGACAGGGGTTAAACACTGAAGCTTTCTTT.

The chain uses TRBV6-5 and TRBJ1-5; D is uncertain. Trimming shortened V by 5 bases and J by 7 bases, and 12 bases separated the two germline ends. In germline, CDR1 is MNHEY, CDR2 SVGAGI. This CDR3 comprises 13 residues. The CDR3 DNA reads as TGTGCCAGCAGTCAATATTCCACACAGCCCCAGCATTTT. Amino acid sequence: CASSQYSTQPQHF.

V is TRBV5-1 and J is TRBJ2-3, with D tentatively TRBD2 (5 bases). The ends were cut back, 7 bases at V and 3 bases at J, with 12 bases in the middle. The CDR3 covers 13 residues. Germline V gene data show CDR1 as SGHRS and CDR2 as YFSETQ. The CDR3 DNA sequence: TGCGCCAGCTTGCGGGTGGGAACAGATACGCAGTATTTT. Its protein product is CASLRVGTDTQYF.

V is TRBV2 and J is TRBJ1-6; 8 bases line up with TRBD1. V shed 7 bases, J shed 0 bases, and the junction held 17 bases outside the gene matches. The CDR3 is 20 amino acids. In germline, CDR1 is SNHLY, CDR2 FYNNEI. The CDR3 loop is CASNPGQGNLRSSYNSPLHF. DNA for the CDR3: TGTGCCAGCAACCCAGGACAGGGAAATTTAAGGAGCTCCTATAATTCACCCCTCCACTTT.

This clone was detected once. This chain connects TRBV23-1 to TRBJ1-6, with a possible D match to TRBD1 (6 bases). TRBV23-1 is given ORF status, its function remaining uncertain. The ends were cut back, 10 bases at V and 5 bases at J, with 18 bases in the middle. The CDR3 length is 15 residues. The CDR3 is CATPGGQSNNSPLHF. The DNA of the CDR3 is TGCGCCACCCCGGGGGGGCAATCAAATAATTCACCCCTCCACTTT.

Note on this clone: The sample has other DNA sequences that encode this CDR3 too. The chain uses TRBV30 and TRBJ2-5; TRBD2 might be the D (6 bases). V lost 0 bases and J 5 bases, leaving 7 bases between the germline ends. The CDR3 length is 12 residues. Germline assignment: CDR1 GTSNPN and CDR2 SVGIG (reference sequence). In nucleotides, the CDR3 is TGTGCCTGGAGTGTCGGAGGGGAGACCCAGTACTTC. It specifies CAWSVGGETQYF.

The chain joins TRBV24-1 to TRBJ2-1; 10 bases are shared with TRBD1. The CDR3 length is 18 residues. Germline V gives CDR1 KGHDR, CDR2 SFDVKD. With 2 bases clipped from V and 6 bases from J, the junction kept 12 bases outside the gene matches. The CDR3 is CATSDWGTGVSNGNEQFF. In DNA, the CDR3 is TGTGCCACCAGTGATTGGGGGACAGGGGTTTCTAACGGCAATGAGCAGTTCTTC.

V gene TRBV27 combines with J gene TRBJ1-2; D is unresolved. V gave up 3 bases and J gave up 3 bases, with 11 bases separating them. The CDR3 totals 14 residues. Germline CDR1 reads MNHEY; CDR2 reads SMNVEV (reference sequence). The CDR3 protein is CASSFLPGYYGYTF. CDR3 nucleotides: TGTGCCAGCAGTTTTCTCCCGGGATACTATGGCTACACCTTC.

The gene calls are TRBV29-1 and TRBJ2-1; 7 bases fit TRBD2. V lost 7 bases to trimming and J lost 6 bases; unmatched junction nucleotides: 3. The CDR3 consists of 11 residues. Germline values: CDR1 SQVTM, CDR2 ANQGSEA. The CDR3 DNA is TGCAGCGCCTGGGGGGGCAATGAGCAGTTCTTC. The encoded protein is CSAWGGNEQFF.

The CDR3, as DNA: TGTGCCAGCAGTAACCTATTGACAGGGTATGGCTACACCTTC. It specifies CASSNLLTGYGYTF. The V call is TRBV6-5, the J call TRBJ1-2; 7 bases fit TRBD1. Germline CDR1 MNHEY, CDR2 SVGAGI. The junction had 8 bases not matched to a gene; V was cut back by 5 bases and J by 5 bases. This CDR3 is built from 14 residues.

The V gene is TRBV29-1, the J gene TRBJ1-4; a weak D match, TRBD1 (6 bases). Trimming took 6 bases from V and 2 from J, leaving 13 bases between them. In germline, CDR1 is SQVTM, CDR2 ANQGSEA. The CDR3 contains 14 residues. In DNA form, the CDR3 reads TGCAGCGTCCGAGGGGGGGTCACTAATGAAAAACTGTTTTTT. It translates to CSVRGGVTNEKLFF.

The chain couples TRBV7-9 to TRBJ1-6, with D unresolved. Per the germline V gene, CDR1 is SEHNR and CDR2 is FQNEAQ (reference sequence). The V gene lost 1 base and the J gene lost 5 bases, with 9 bases spanning the gap. The CDR3 is 15 residues long. DNA of the CDR3: TGTGCCAGCAGCTTAGGAGGAAGCGATAATTCACCCCTCCACTTT. It yields the protein CASSLGGSDNSPLHF.

The V and J genes are TRBV24-1 and TRBJ2-7; 8 bases are a match to TRBD2. Germline V gene sequence: CDR1 KGHDR, CDR2 SFDVKD. The junction had 6 bases not matched to a gene; V was cut back by 1 base and J by 5 bases. The CDR3 spans 15 residues. CDR3 amino acids: CATSDFEAGVHEQYF. The CDR3 DNA reads TGTGCCACCAGTGATTTTGAAGCGGGAGTGCACGAGCAGTACTTC.

There are a few counts of this clone. This CDR3 is CASRIQGAGQPQHF. Here the CDR3 DNA reads TGTGCCAGCAGAATACAGGGGGCTGGACAGCCCCAGCATTTT. The chain carries TRBV28 and TRBJ1-5, with 9 bases matching TRBD1. V lost 6 bases to trimming and J lost 7 bases; unmatched junction nucleotides: 7. Germline V gene lookup returns CDR1 MDHEN and CDR2 SYDVKM. This CDR3 region has 14 residues.

The J gene is TRBJ2-1, the V gene TRBV6-6; TRBD2 is a possible D gene (5 bases). Germline loops: CDR1 MNHNY, CDR2 SVGAGI (reference sequence). V lost 6 bases and J lost 3, with 12 bases in between. There are 14 residues in the CDR3. DNA of the CDR3: TGTGCCAGCAGGCAAGGACTTAGCTACAATGAGCAGTTCTTC. Translation: CASRQGLSYNEQFF.

The CDR3 coding sequence is TGTGCCTGGAGTGTAGGAACAGCCTACGAGCAGTACTTC. This codes for CAWSVGTAYEQYF. This chain links TRBV30 with TRBJ2-7; no firm D call. This CDR3 region has 13 residues. Germline values: CDR1 GTSNPN, CDR2 SVGIG (reference sequence). Between the trimmed V and J ends, which lost 0 bases and 2 bases, there was a span of 8 bases.

The CDR3 DNA follows: TGTGCCAGAACCTCCTTTTCAGGGGACGCCGGGGAGCTGTTTTTT. Translation gives CARTSFSGDAGELFF. The chain carries TRBV7-9 and TRBJ2-2; TRBD1 is a possible D gene (6 bases). V lost 9 bases to trimming and J lost 6 bases, with 20 bases between them. Germline-derived CDR1 and CDR2 are SEHNR and FQNEAQ (reference sequence). CDR3 length: 15 amino acids. The full variable domain, rest sourced from reference TRBV7-9 and TRBJ2-2, is DTGVSQNPRHKITKRGQNVTFRCDPISEHNRLYWYRQTLGQGPEFLTYFQNEAQLEKSRLLSDRFSAERPKGSFSTLEIQRTEQGDSAMYLCARTSFSGDAGELFFGEGSRLTVL.

This clone was observed a single time. This chain joins TRBV13 and TRBJ1-3, with TRBD1 identical over 8 bases. The germline CDR1 and CDR2 sequences are PRHDT and FYEKMQ (reference sequence). This CDR3 is 17 amino acids long. The junction had 10 bases not matched to a gene; V was cut back by 3 bases and J by 3 bases. CDR3 residues: CASSLQGALGYGNTIYF. CDR3 nucleotides: TGTGCCAGCAGCTTGCAGGGGGCGCTAGGATATGGAAACACCATATATTTT.

This rearrangement joins TRBV29-1 to TRBJ1-1, with D possibly being TRBD1 (6 bases). Trimming stripped 5 bases from V and 1 base from J, with 11 bases between. Germline CDR1 is SQVTM and CDR2 is ANQGSEA. The length of the CDR3 is 13 residues. The CDR3 DNA reads as TGCAGCGTTTCAGGGGCCGCGAACACTGAAGCTTTCTTT. Protein product: CSVSGAANTEAFF.

In this sample, this clone turned up a few times. This chain links TRBV5-4 with TRBJ2-7, with TRBD2 matching over 8 bases. The V and J ends lost 4 bases and 4 bases, in that order; junction bases with no gene match: 7. Germline V lookup: CDR1 SGHNT, CDR2 YYREEE (reference sequence). This CDR3 comprises 14 residues. DNA of the CDR3: TGTGCCAGCAGCCCAAGGCGGGAGGTATACGAGCAGTACTTC. The encoded protein is CASSPRREVYEQYF.

V gene TRBV9 combines with J gene TRBJ2-3, with D uncertain. Germline CDR1 is SGDLS and CDR2 is YYNGEE. The V end was cut by 0 bases, the J end by 2 bases, with 10 bases between. CDR3 size: 15 residues. The CDR3 protein is CASSVGLGPTDTQYF. The CDR3 DNA sequence: TGTGCCAGCAGCGTAGGTCTAGGCCCCACAGATACGCAGTATTTT.